This T cell receptor beta chain stems from a study of blood T cell repertoires in COVID-19. This CDR3 is built from 14 residues. Trimming cost V 5 bases and J 0 bases, with 10 bases left between them. Germline V gives CDR1 SNHLY, CDR2 FYNNEI. Assay: immunoSEQ multiplex PCR; the TCRdb copy retains only in-frame clones and omits some. This sample carries some 200,000 clones, roughly 79% of them seen once, and the ten largest clones take about 10%. J is TRBJ1-1 and V is TRBV2; no clear D. This receptor was taken from a woman between 40 and 50 years old with COVID-19, enrolled during active disease. The sequencing sample was made of peripheral blood. The CDR3 DNA reads TGTGCCAGCAGTCCCGAGGTCATGAACACTGAAGCTTTCTTT. Amino acid sequence: CASSPEVMNTEAFF.